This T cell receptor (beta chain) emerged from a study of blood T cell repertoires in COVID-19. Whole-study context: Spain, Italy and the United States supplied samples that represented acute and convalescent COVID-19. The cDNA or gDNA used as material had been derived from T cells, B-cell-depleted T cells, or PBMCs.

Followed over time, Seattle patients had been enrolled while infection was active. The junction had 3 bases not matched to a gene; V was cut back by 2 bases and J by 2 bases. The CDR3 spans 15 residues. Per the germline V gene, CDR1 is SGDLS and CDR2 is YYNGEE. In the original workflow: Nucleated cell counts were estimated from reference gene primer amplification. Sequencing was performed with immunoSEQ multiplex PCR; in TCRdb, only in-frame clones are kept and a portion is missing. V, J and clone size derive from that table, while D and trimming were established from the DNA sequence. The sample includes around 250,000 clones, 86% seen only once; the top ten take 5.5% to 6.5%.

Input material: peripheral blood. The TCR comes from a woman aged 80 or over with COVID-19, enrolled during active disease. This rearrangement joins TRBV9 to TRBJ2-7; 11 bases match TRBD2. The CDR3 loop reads CASSVATSGAYEQYF. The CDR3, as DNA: TGTGCCAGCAGCGTCGCGACTAGCGGGGCCTACGAGCAGTACTTC.